This T cell receptor (beta chain) was obtained from a study of CXCR3-negative and CXCR3-positive naive CD8 T cells. Triplicate sorting captured about 300,000 cells each from every CD8+ T cell subset. As concerns this clonotype: Its specificity is not known.

UMI-labeled TRB cDNA libraries were prepared by 5' RACE. From the 5' RACE reads, TCRdb lists one entry per CDR3 protein and no DNA. Reported are under 75,000 distinct CDR3 sequences; the ten largest clones contain around 0.75%. The CDR3 length is 12 residues. CDR1 SGHTA and CDR2 FQGNSA come from the germline V gene. Study conclusions and caveats: Naive cells positive for CXCR3 carried more hydrophobic TRB CDR3s than CXCR3-negative ones. CXCR3 expression partially decreased after cryopreservation; most assays used fresh PBMCs. For naive cells, CXCR3-negative and CXCR3-positive subsets had similar TRBV-TRBJ usage; for memory cells, usage differed. With surface CD5 comparable between naive subsets, TCR strength was estimated using properties derived from the TRB CDR3.

The sequence came from a human donor in good health. Some clones in this sample may be carry-over from other donors' samples. The V and J genes are TRBV7-2 and TRBJ1-2. Material for sequencing was naive CXCR3+ CD8+ T cells from blood. This sample's subset: CD45RO-CCR7+CD27+CD95- naive CD8+ T cells expressing CXCR3 (TNR3+). The CDR3 spells CATSLQAHGYTF. Filled out from reference TRBV7-2 and TRBJ1-2, the complete variable domain reads GAGVSQSPSNKVTEKGKDVELRCDPISGHTALYWYRQSLGQGLEFLIYFQGNSAPDKSGLPSDRFSAERTGGSVSTLTIQRTQQEDSAVYLCATSLQAHGYTFGSGTRLTVV.